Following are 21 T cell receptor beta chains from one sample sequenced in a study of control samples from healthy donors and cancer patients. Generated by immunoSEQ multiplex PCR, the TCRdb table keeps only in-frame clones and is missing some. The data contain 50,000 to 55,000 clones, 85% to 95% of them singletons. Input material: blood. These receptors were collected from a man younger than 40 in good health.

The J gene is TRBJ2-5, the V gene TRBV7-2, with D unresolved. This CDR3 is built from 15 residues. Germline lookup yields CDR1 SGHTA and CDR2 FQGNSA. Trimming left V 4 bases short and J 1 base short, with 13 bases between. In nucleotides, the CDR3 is TGTGCCAGCAGCTCCTCCCCTAGACCCCAAGAGACCCAGTACTTC. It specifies CASSSSPRPQETQYF.

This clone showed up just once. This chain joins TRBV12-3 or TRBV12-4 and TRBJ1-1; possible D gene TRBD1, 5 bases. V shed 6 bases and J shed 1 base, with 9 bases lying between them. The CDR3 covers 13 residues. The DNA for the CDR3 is TGTGCCAGCAGCACTGACAGGAACACTGAAGCTTTCTTT. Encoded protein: CASSTDRNTEAFF.

CDR3 residues: CASSLGAGGYTEAFF. CDR3 coding DNA: TGTGCCAGCAGCTTAGGAGCAGGGGGCTACACTGAAGCTTTCTTT. The V and J genes are TRBV7-6 and TRBJ1-1, with 8 bases lining up with TRBD1. Germline V lookup: CDR1 SGHVS, CDR2 FNYEAQ. With V trimmed by 1 base and J by 3 bases, 4 bases remained unmatched. The CDR3 consists of 15 residues.

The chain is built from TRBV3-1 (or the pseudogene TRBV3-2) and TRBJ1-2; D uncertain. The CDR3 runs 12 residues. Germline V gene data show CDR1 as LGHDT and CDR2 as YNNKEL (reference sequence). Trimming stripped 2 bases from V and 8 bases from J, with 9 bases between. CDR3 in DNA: TGTGCCAGCAGCCAATCGGGTGGAGGCTACACCTTC. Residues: CASSQSGGGYTF.

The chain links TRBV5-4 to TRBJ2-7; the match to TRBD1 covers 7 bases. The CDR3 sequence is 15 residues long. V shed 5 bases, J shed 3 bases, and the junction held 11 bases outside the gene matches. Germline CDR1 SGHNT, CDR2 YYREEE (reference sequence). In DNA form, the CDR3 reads TGTGCCAGCAGTTGGTCCGGGACAGAGAACTACGAGCAGTACTTC. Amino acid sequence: CASSWSGTENYEQYF.

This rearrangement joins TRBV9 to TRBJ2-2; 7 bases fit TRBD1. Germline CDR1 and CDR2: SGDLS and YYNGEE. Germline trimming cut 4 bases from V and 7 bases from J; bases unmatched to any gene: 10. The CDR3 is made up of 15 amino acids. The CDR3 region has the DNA TGTGCCAGCAGCCCGCGGCAGGGGGTGGGCGGGGAGCTGTTTTTT. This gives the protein CASSPRQGVGGELFF.

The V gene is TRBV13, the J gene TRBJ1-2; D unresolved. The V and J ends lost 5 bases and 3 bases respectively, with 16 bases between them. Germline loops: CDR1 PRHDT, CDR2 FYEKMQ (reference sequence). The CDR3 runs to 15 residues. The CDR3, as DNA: TGTGCCAGCAGCCTCCGGGCCTTTTCCCACTATGGCTACACCTTC. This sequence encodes CASSLRAFSHYGYTF.

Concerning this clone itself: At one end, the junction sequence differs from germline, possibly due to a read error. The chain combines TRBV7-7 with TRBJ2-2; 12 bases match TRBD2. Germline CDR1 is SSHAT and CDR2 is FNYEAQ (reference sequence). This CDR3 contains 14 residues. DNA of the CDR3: TGTGCTAGCAGACTAGCGGGAGACACCGGGGAGCTGTTTTTT. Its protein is CASRLAGDTGELFF.

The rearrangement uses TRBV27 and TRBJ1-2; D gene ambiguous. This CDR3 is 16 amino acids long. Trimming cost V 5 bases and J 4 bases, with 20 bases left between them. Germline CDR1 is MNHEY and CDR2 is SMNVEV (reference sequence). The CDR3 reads CASSPSSGQRAYGYTF. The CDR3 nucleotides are TGTGCCAGCAGTCCCTCTTCAGGCCAACGGGCCTATGGCTACACCTTC.

Written as DNA, the CDR3 is TGTGCCAGCAACGACGGGACATCCTATGGCTACACCTTC. It yields the protein CASNDGTSYGYTF. The chain links TRBV6-5 to TRBJ1-2, with a possible D match to TRBD1 (6 bases). V dropped 7 bases and J dropped 4 bases, with 13 bases sitting between them. The CDR3 is 13 residues long. Germline V CDR1 and CDR2: MNHEY, SVGAGI.

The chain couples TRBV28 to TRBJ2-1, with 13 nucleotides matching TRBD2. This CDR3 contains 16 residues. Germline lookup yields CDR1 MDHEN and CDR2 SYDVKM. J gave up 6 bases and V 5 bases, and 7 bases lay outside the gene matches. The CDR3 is CASSPWGLAGTNEQFF. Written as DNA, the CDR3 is TGTGCCAGCAGTCCCTGGGGACTAGCGGGGACCAATGAGCAGTTCTTC.

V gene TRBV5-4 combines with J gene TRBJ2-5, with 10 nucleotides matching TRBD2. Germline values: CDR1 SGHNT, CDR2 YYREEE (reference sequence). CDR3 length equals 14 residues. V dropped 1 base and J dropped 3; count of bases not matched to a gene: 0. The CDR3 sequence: CASSLTSGEETQYF. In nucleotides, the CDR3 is TGTGCCAGCAGCTTGACTAGCGGGGAAGAGACCCAGTACTTC.

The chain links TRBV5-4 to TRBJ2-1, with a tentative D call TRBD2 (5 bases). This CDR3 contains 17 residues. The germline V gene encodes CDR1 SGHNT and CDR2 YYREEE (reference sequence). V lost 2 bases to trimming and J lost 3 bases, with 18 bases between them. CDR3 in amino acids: CASSLNPDSGGYNEQFF. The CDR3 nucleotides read TGTGCCAGCAGCTTAAACCCTGACTCTGGAGGCTACAATGAGCAGTTCTTC.

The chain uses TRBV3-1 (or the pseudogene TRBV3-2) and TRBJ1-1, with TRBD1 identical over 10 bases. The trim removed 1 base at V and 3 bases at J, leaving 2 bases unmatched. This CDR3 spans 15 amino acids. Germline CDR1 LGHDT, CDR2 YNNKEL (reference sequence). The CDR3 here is CASSQVGTGDTEAFF. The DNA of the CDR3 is TGTGCCAGCAGCCAAGTCGGGACAGGGGACACTGAAGCTTTCTTT.

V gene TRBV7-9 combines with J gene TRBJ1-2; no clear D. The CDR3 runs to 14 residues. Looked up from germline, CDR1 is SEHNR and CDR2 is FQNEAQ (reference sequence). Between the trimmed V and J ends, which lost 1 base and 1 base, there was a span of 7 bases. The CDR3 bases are TGTGCCAGCAGCTTAGTCGCAGTTAACTATGGCTACACCTTC. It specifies CASSLVAVNYGYTF. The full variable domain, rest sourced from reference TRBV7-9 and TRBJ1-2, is DTGVSQNPRHKITKRGQNVTFRCDPISEHNRLYWYRQTLGQGPEFLTYFQNEAQLEKSRLLSDRFSAERPKGSFSTLEIQRTEQGDSAMYLCASSLVAVNYGYTFGSGTRLTVV.

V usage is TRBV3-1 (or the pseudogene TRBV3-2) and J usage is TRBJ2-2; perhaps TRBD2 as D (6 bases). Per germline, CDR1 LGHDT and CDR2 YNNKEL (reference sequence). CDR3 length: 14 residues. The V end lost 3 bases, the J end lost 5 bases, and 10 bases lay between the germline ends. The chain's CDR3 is CASSHLAQTGELFF. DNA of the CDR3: TGTGCCAGCAGCCACCTAGCGCAAACCGGGGAGCTGTTTTTT.

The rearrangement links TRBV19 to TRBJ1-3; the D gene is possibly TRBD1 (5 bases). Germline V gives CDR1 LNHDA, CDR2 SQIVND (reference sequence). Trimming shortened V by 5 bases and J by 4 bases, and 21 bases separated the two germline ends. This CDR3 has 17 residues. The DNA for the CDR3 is TGTGCCAGTAGTCAAAACCGCTCGGGGGTCATCGGAAACACCATATATTTT. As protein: CASSQNRSGVIGNTIYF. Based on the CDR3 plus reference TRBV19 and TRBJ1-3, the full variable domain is DGGITQSPKYLFRKEGQNVTLSCEQNLNHDAMYWYRQDPGQGLRLIYYSQIVNDFQKGDIAEGYSVSREKKESFPLTVTSAQKNPTAFYLCASSQNRSGVIGNTIYFGEGSWLTVV.

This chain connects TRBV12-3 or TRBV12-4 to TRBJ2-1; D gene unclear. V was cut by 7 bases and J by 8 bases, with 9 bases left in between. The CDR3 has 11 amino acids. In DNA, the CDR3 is TGTGCCAGCACCCTTGACCATGAGCAGTTCTTC. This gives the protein CASTLDHEQFF.

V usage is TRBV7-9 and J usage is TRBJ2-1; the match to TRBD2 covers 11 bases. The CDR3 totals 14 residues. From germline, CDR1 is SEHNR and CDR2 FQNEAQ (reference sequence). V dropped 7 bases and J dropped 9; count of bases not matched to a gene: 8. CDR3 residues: CASTGTSGYGEQFF. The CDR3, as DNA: TGTGCCAGCACCGGGACTAGCGGCTACGGTGAGCAGTTCTTC. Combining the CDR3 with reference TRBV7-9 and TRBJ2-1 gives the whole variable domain DTGVSQNPRHKITKRGQNVTFRCDPISEHNRLYWYRQTLGQGPEFLTYFQNEAQLEKSRLLSDRFSAERPKGSFSTLEIQRTEQGDSAMYLCASTGTSGYGEQFFGPGTRLTVL.

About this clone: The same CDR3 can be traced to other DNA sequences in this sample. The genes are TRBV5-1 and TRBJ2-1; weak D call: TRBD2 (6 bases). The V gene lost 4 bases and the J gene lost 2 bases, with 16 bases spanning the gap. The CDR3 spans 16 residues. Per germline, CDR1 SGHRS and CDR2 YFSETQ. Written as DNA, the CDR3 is TGCGCCAGCAGCCCGGGAGCAGGACCAGCCTACAATGAGCAGTTCTTC. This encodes CASSPGAGPAYNEQFF. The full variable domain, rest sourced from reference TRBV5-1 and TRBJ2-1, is KAGVTQTPRYLIKTRGQQVTLSCSPISGHRSVSWYQQTPGQGLQFLFEYFSETQRNKGNFPGRFSGRQFSNSRSEMNVSTLELGDSALYLCASSPGAGPAYNEQFFGPGTRLTVL.

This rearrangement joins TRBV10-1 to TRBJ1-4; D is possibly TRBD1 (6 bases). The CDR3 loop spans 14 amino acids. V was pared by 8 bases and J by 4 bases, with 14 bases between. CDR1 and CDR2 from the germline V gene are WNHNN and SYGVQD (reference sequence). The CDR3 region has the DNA TGCGCCAGCTCCAAGGAGGACAGTAATGAAAAACTGTTTTTT. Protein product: CASSKEDSNEKLFF.